One and the same sample provided the 26 T cell receptor beta chains below, sequenced in a study of blood T cell repertoires in COVID-19. Sequencing used immunoSEQ multiplex PCR; TCRdb keeps in-frame clones, though not all of them. This sample has around 470,000 clones; about 88% occur once, and the top ten carry roughly 1%. The material sequenced was peripheral blood. The receptor set was obtained from a man aged 18 to 29 with COVID-19, enrolled during active disease.

The J gene is TRBJ1-2, the V gene TRBV2; 9 bases are shared with TRBD1. Looked up from germline, CDR1 is SNHLY and CDR2 is FYNNEI. Trimming cost V 6 bases and J 1 base; bases outside gene matches: 3. CDR3 length equals 14 residues. Here the CDR3 reads CASRGTGSNYGYTF. CDR3 DNA: TGTGCCAGCAGGGGGACAGGGAGTAACTATGGCTACACCTTC.

The genes are TRBV5-1 and TRBJ2-3, with a tentative D call TRBD2 (7 bases). Germline V gene sequence: CDR1 SGHRS, CDR2 YFSETQ. Trimming removed 2 bases from V and 1 base from J, with 11 bases in between. The CDR3 extends over 15 amino acids. The CDR3 is CASSFGGPGTDTQYF. Here the CDR3 DNA reads TGCGCCAGCAGCTTCGGGGGGCCAGGCACAGATACGCAGTATTTT.

Here the CDR3 reads CTSSRSIRGLAGGPGELFF. The DNA of the CDR3 is TGCACCAGCAGCCGTTCAATCCGGGGACTAGCGGGAGGGCCGGGGGAGCTGTTTTTT. The chain combines TRBV1 with TRBJ2-2; the DNA was not compared with TRBD2, the D call given in the table. TRBV1 is flagged as a pseudogene. The CDR3 runs 19 residues.

This clone was detected a few times. The chain joins TRBV7-6 to TRBJ2-7; 8 bases match TRBD1. The CDR3 covers 14 residues. V gave up 5 bases and J gave up 9 bases; unmatched junction bases: 12. The V gene's germline CDR1 is SGHVS and CDR2 FNYEAQ. CDR3 nucleotides: TGTGCCAGCAGCCCAGGGACAGGCCGCGGGCTGCAGTACTTC. Amino acids: CASSPGTGRGLQYF. The whole variable domain, remainder taken from reference TRBV7-6 and TRBJ2-7, is GAGVSQSPRYKVTKRGQDVALRCDPISGHVSLYWYRQALGQGPEFLTYFNYEAQQDKSGLPNDRFSAERPEGSISTLTIQRTEQRDSAMYRCASSPGTGRGLQYFGPGTRLTVT.

The chain recombines TRBV6-6 with TRBJ1-3; TRBD1 matches at 9 bases. V lost 5 bases to trimming and J lost 1 base; unmatched junction nucleotides: 9. The CDR3 sequence is 17 residues long. Germline-derived CDR1 and CDR2 are MNHNY and SVGAGI (reference sequence). DNA for the CDR3: TGTGCCAGCAGTCAGGGACAGGGCAAGTCGTCTGGAAACACCATATATTTT. Protein: CASSQGQGKSSGNTIYF.

The chain carries TRBV5-6 and TRBJ1-4, with 7 bases fitting TRBD1. Per germline, CDR1 SGHDT and CDR2 YYEEEE. Losses at the gene ends were 1 base for V and 3 bases for J; bases not matched to a gene: 0. The CDR3 contains 14 residues. The CDR3 sequence is CASSLTGANEKLFF. CDR3 nucleotide sequence: TGTGCCAGCAGCTTGACAGGGGCTAATGAAAAACTGTTTTTT.

J is TRBJ2-7 and V is TRBV4-1; TRBD2 agrees at 12 bases. The germline V gene encodes CDR1 MGHRA and CDR2 YSYEKL. V trimming: 0 bases; J trimming: 0 bases; junction bases outside the gene matches: 6. The CDR3 extends over 18 amino acids. CDR3 sequence (DNA): TGCGCCAGCAGCCAAGATGCGCTAGCGGGGGGGAGCTCCTACGAGCAGTACTTC. Its protein is CASSQDALAGGSSYEQYF.

CDR3 DNA sequence: TGTGCCAGCCGAGGGATGCGGGACAGGGTATATCAGCCCCAGCATTTT. It is translated as CASRGMRDRVYQPQHF. The chain joins TRBV19 to TRBJ1-5; 9 nucleotides line up with TRBD1. This CDR3 has 16 residues. Germline CDR1 LNHDA, CDR2 SQIVND (reference sequence). After removal of 9 bases from V and 5 bases from J, the junction contained 14 bases not matched to a gene. Together with reference TRBV19 and TRBJ1-5, the CDR3 gives the full variable domain: DGGITQSPKYLFRKEGQNVTLSCEQNLNHDAMYWYRQDPGQGLRLIYYSQIVNDFQKGDIAEGYSVSREKKESFPLTVTSAQKNPTAFYLCASRGMRDRVYQPQHFGDGTRLSIL.

V gene TRBV7-9 combines with J gene TRBJ2-3; 8 positions match TRBD1. The CDR3 length is 15 residues. The J segment lost 4 bases and the V segment lost 5 bases, leaving 8 bases of the junction unmatched. Germline values: CDR1 SEHNR, CDR2 FQNEAQ (reference sequence). CDR3 loop: CASSEGQAGPDTQYF. The DNA of the CDR3 is TGTGCCAGCAGCGAGGGACAGGCGGGCCCAGATACGCAGTATTTT.

Only one count was recorded for this clone. CDR3 protein: CASSLTGANTIYF. Written as DNA, the CDR3 is TGTGCCAGCAGCTTAACAGGGGCAAACACCATATATTTT. This chain uses TRBV5-4 with TRBJ1-3, with 7 nucleotides matching TRBD1. The CDR3 is 13 amino acids. The germline CDR1 and CDR2 sequences are SGHNT and YYREEE (reference sequence). After removal of 2 bases from V and 6 bases from J, the junction contained 2 bases not matched to a gene. The whole variable domain, remainder taken from reference TRBV5-4 and TRBJ1-3, is ETGVTQSPTHLIKTRGQQVTLRCSSQSGHNTVSWYQQALGQGPQFIFQYYREEENGRGNFPPRFSGLQFPNYSSELNVNALELDDSALYLCASSLTGANTIYFGEGSWLTVV.

The chain carries TRBV5-1 and TRBJ2-1; D may be TRBD2 (5 bases). CDR3 size: 15 residues. CDR1 SGHRS and CDR2 YFSETQ come from the germline V gene. The V end lost 4 bases, the J end lost 6 bases, and 17 bases lay between the germline ends. The CDR3 loop is CASSRELGPGNEQFF. The CDR3 DNA sequence: TGCGCCAGCAGCCGGGAACTCGGACCGGGCAATGAGCAGTTCTTC. Looking up the rest from reference TRBV5-1 and TRBJ2-1 gives the full variable domain: KAGVTQTPRYLIKTRGQQVTLSCSPISGHRSVSWYQQTPGQGLQFLFEYFSETQRNKGNFPGRFSGRQFSNSRSEMNVSTLELGDSALYLCASSRELGPGNEQFFGPGTRLTVL.

V usage is TRBV3-1 (or the pseudogene TRBV3-2) and J usage is TRBJ1-2; D is uncertain. The CDR3 is 14 residues long. Germline CDR1 LGHDT, CDR2 YNNKEL (reference sequence). Trimming removed 1 base from V and 7 bases from J, with 13 bases in between. As DNA, the CDR3 is TGTGCCAGCAGCCAAGGTTCTCCACGGGGTGGCTACACCTTC. Protein sequence: CASSQGSPRGGYTF.

V usage is TRBV11-2 and J usage is TRBJ2-1, with TRBD1 as a possible D gene (6 bases). CDR3 length: 12 residues. Germline V gene sequence: CDR1 SGHAT, CDR2 FQNNGV. Deletions cut 10 bases from V and 10 bases from J, with 17 bases between. CDR3 loop: CATLTGYREQFF. The CDR3 bases are TGTGCCACCCTCACAGGGTATCGAGAGCAGTTCTTC.

In this sample, this clone turned up once. The genes are TRBV11-3 and TRBJ2-5; 13 bases map to TRBD2. Germline CDR1 SGHNT, CDR2 YENEEA. V was clipped by 7 bases and J by 5 bases; unmatched bases: 10. The CDR3 has 16 amino acids. CDR3 coding DNA: TGTGCCAGCAACCCGGGACTAGCGGGACCAGGGGAGACCCAGTACTTC. Protein sequence: CASNPGLAGPGETQYF.

This rearrangement joins TRBV7-2 to TRBJ1-1; possibly TRBD1 for D (5 bases). In germline, CDR1 is SGHTA, CDR2 FQGNSA. V was trimmed by 2 bases and J by 1 base, leaving 20 bases between them. The CDR3 is 18 amino acids. The CDR3 sequence is CASSLWSTAGPSNTEAFF. In DNA form, the CDR3 reads TGTGCCAGCAGCTTATGGTCCACCGCGGGACCTTCGAACACTGAAGCTTTCTTT.

The gene calls are TRBV19 and TRBJ2-1; D unresolved. Germline CDR1 and CDR2: LNHDA and SQIVND (reference sequence). The CDR3 loop spans 15 amino acids. V lost 1 base, J lost 6 bases, and 13 bases lay in between. The CDR3 DNA sequence: TGTGCCAGTAGTATAGTGAGGAACCCGCCCAATGAGCAGTTCTTC. Protein: CASSIVRNPPNEQFF.

The chain is built from TRBV7-9 and TRBJ1-6; 7 bases agree with TRBD1. This CDR3 region has 14 residues. With V trimmed by 1 base and J by 8 bases, 2 bases remained unmatched. Germline V gives CDR1 SEHNR, CDR2 FQNEAQ (reference sequence). CDR3 sequence reads: CASSLGQGDSPLHF. The DNA of the CDR3 is TGTGCCAGCAGCTTAGGACAGGGAGATTCACCCCTCCACTTT.

The chain is built from TRBV20-1 and TRBJ2-1; tentatively, D is TRBD2 (6 bases). The CDR3 consists of 15 residues. V was shortened by 4 bases and J by 2 bases, with 15 bases between the two germline ends. CDR1 and CDR2 from the germline V gene are DFQATT and SNEGSKA (reference sequence). CDR3 in amino acids: CSAIEPGLTYNEQFF. As DNA, the CDR3 is TGCAGTGCTATTGAGCCGGGACTCACCTACAATGAGCAGTTCTTC.

This clone was counted once. This sequence joins TRBV19 and TRBJ2-7, with TRBD2 identical over 7 bases. CDR3 size: 14 residues. After removal of 3 bases from V and 0 bases from J, the junction contained 2 bases not matched to a gene. Germline CDR1 is LNHDA and CDR2 is SQIVND (reference sequence). This CDR3 is CASSMSGTSYEQYF. CDR3 sequence (DNA): TGTGCCAGTAGTATGAGCGGGACCTCCTACGAGCAGTACTTC.

The J gene is TRBJ1-3, the V gene TRBV19, with unresolved D. V gave up 4 bases and J gave up 1 base, with 14 bases separating them. CDR3 length: 16 amino acids. Germline V gene data show CDR1 as LNHDA and CDR2 as SQIVND (reference sequence). The CDR3 loop is CASSTQRSGSGNTIYF. In DNA form, the CDR3 reads TGTGCCAGTAGTACCCAGCGGTCGGGGTCTGGAAACACCATATATTTT.

This CDR3 is CASSFSKGQGQTRRGDTQYF. CDR3 DNA sequence: TGCGCCAGCAGCTTCTCAAAGGGACAGGGCCAAACCCGCCGGGGAGATACGCAGTATTTT. This chain links TRBV5-1 with TRBJ2-3; 9 bases agree with TRBD1. The CDR3 runs to 20 residues. With V trimmed by 2 bases and J by 5 bases, 21 bases remained unmatched. The germline gives CDR1 SGHRS, CDR2 YFSETQ.

The rearrangement uses TRBV15 and TRBJ2-1; a possible D gene is TRBD1 (5 bases). From germline, CDR1 is LNHNV and CDR2 YYDKDF (reference sequence). V was pared by 9 bases and J by 0 bases, with 12 bases between. The CDR3 totals 14 residues. The CDR3 spells CATETGSSYNEQFF. The CDR3 coding sequence is TGTGCCACAGAAACAGGTAGCTCCTACAATGAGCAGTTCTTC.

The chain joins TRBV7-8 to TRBJ2-1; 11 nucleotides agree with TRBD2. Germline V gene lookup returns CDR1 SGHVS and CDR2 FQNEAQ. The CDR3 loop spans 15 amino acids. V shed 5 bases and J 2 bases; nucleotides not matched to a gene: 2. In DNA form, the CDR3 reads TGTGCCAGCAGCGCTAGCGGGGGGACCTACAATGAGCAGTTCTTC. Protein product: CASSASGGTYNEQFF. Full variable domain (rest looked up from reference TRBV7-8 and TRBJ2-1): GAGVSQSPRYKVAKRGQDVALRCDPISGHVSLFWYQQALGQGPEFLTYFQNEAQLDKSGLPSDRFFAERPEGSVSTLKIQRTQQEDSAVYLCASSASGGTYNEQFFGPGTRLTVL.

The V gene is TRBV5-6, the J gene TRBJ2-2, with D perhaps TRBD1 (5 bases). Germline V gives CDR1 SGHDT, CDR2 YYEEEE. The ends were cut back, 0 bases at V and 2 bases at J, with 11 bases in the middle. CDR3 length: 16 residues. The chain's CDR3 is CASSLGATDNTGELFF. The CDR3 DNA reads as TGTGCCAGCAGCTTGGGCGCGACAGATAACACCGGGGAGCTGTTTTTT.

The chain joins TRBV5-5 to TRBJ2-7; 9 bases align to TRBD1. Germline V gives CDR1 SGHKS, CDR2 YYEKEE (reference sequence). With V trimmed by 4 bases and J by 3 bases, 8 bases remained unmatched. This CDR3 comprises 15 residues. The DNA of the CDR3 is TGTGCCAGCAGCCCTGCCGGGACAGGGTACTACGAGCAGTACTTC. Translated: CASSPAGTGYYEQYF.

This sequence joins TRBV7-3 and TRBJ2-1, with no clear D. V gave up 0 bases and J gave up 10 bases, with 10 bases separating them. Germline CDR1 SGHTA, CDR2 FQGTGA. There are 13 residues in the CDR3. The CDR3 coding sequence is TGTGCCAGCAGCTTAACGGCAGTGGGCGAGCAGTTCTTC. Translating gives CASSLTAVGEQFF.